This T cell receptor (beta chain) was sequenced during a study of spatial heterogeneity in lung cancer. Overall study: Consistent detection of more beta-chain than alpha-chain sequences was observed.

TCRdb redid the calling of the 5' RACE reads with MiXCR, one entry per CDR3 protein. The repertoire consists of around 29,000 distinct CDR3 sequences, with more than 9% occurring once and the leading ten covering 28%. This clonotype showed up many times. Indicated time point: blood at routine non-recurrence follow-up after resection. Whole RNA came from tumor, nontumor lung or frozen PBMC and was sequenced without being sorted. The CDR3 spans 15 residues. V gave up 7 bases and J gave up 3 bases; unmatched junction bases: 3. Sequenced here: PBMCs, sampled at follow-up. The TCR comes from a female donor with early-stage non-small cell lung cancer. The chain carries TRBV12-3 or TRBV12-4 and TRBJ2-3, with TRBD2 matching 14 bases. This CDR3 is CASTRTSGGTDTQYF. CDR3 coding DNA: TGTGCCAGCACCCGGACTAGCGGGGGGACAGATACGCAGTATTTT.